One and the same sample provided the 7 T cell receptor beta chains below, sequenced in a study of blood T cell repertoires in COVID-19 (dated by TCRdb to the early 2020s). The library came from the immunoSEQ multiplex PCR assay. Not all clones reach the TCRdb copy of this immuneACCESS table, which keeps in-frame sequences only. Checked studies attribute under half of the gap to unresolved V genes and leave the rest unexplained. Recorded for this sample are some 110,000 clones; 86% of them occurred a single time. The ten most abundant clones make up almost 4.5% of the sample. The sequenced sample consisted of peripheral blood. The receptors shown here come from a man between 40 and 49 years old with acute or convalescent COVID-19.

The chain combines TRBV24-1 with TRBJ2-3; 10 nucleotides align to TRBD1. Germline CDR1 KGHDR, CDR2 SFDVKD. This CDR3 has 17 amino acids. Trimming at V came to 4 bases and at J to 0 bases, leaving 6 bases not matched to a gene. The CDR3 spells CATSDPGQGDSTDTQYF. The CDR3 DNA reads as TGTGCCACCAGTGACCCTGGACAGGGGGACAGCACAGATACGCAGTATTTT.

The rearrangement joins TRBV11-2 to TRBJ2-2; 8 nucleotides agree with TRBD1. Germline CDR1 and CDR2: SGHAT and FQNNGV. The CDR3 contains 17 residues. The V and J ends lost 11 bases and 6 bases, in that order; junction bases with no gene match: 20. CDR3 region: CAAARAGGLAGSGELFF. The CDR3 coding sequence is TGTGCCGCTGCGAGGGCAGGGGGCTTGGCGGGATCCGGGGAGCTGTTTTTT. The variable domain in full, completed from reference TRBV11-2 and TRBJ2-2, reads EAGVAQSPRYKIIEKRQSVAFWCNPISGHATLYWYQQILGQGPKLLIQFQNNGVVDDSQLPKDRFSAERLKGVDSTLKIQPAKLEDSAVYLCAAARAGGLAGSGELFFGEGSRLTVL.

The chain combines TRBV27 with TRBJ2-5; 13 nucleotides align to TRBD2. V was clipped by 7 bases and J by 5 bases; unmatched bases: 10. Germline-derived CDR1 and CDR2 are MNHEY and SMNVEV (reference sequence). The CDR3 totals 16 residues. The DNA for the CDR3 is TGTGCCAGCAAGACTAGCGGGGGGACACCGGGGGAGACCCAGTACTTC. The encoded protein is CASKTSGGTPGETQYF.

The chain uses TRBV6-2 or TRBV6-3 and TRBJ1-2; 9 positions agree with TRBD1. The CDR3 length is 16 residues. Germline V gene data show CDR1 as MNHEY and CDR2 as SVGEGT. Trimming cost V 2 bases and J 6 bases; bases outside gene matches: 10. The CDR3 protein is CASSYPPGQGRDGYTF. CDR3 nucleotides: TGTGCCAGCAGTTACCCCCCGGGACAGGGACGAGATGGCTACACCTTC.

The V and J genes are TRBV19 and TRBJ2-3; D may be TRBD2 (6 bases). V was clipped by 5 bases and J by 1 base, with 13 bases between them. Germline V lookup: CDR1 LNHDA, CDR2 SQIVND (reference sequence). The CDR3 is 15 residues long. The CDR3 nucleotides read TGTGCCAGTAGTCCGCGGGCGGGGCGCACAGATACGCAGTATTTT. Translation: CASSPRAGRTDTQYF.

This clone was counted a few times. The chain is built from TRBV25-1 and TRBJ1-2; D is unclear. V was shortened by 2 bases and J by 4 bases, with 11 bases between the two germline ends. The V gene's germline CDR1 is MGHDK and CDR2 SYGVNS. The CDR3 has 14 amino acids. CDR3 nucleotides: TGTGCCAGCAGTGAACGGGGTTGGAGCTATGGCTACACCTTC. As protein: CASSERGWSYGYTF.

In its sample, this clone was seen a few times. V usage is TRBV19 and J usage is TRBJ1-5; TRBD1 matches at 7 bases. CDR3 length: 17 residues. The V gene end was trimmed by 6 bases and the J gene end by 0 bases; junction bases not matched to a gene: 11. Germline V gene lookup returns CDR1 LNHDA and CDR2 SQIVND (reference sequence). CDR3 nucleotide sequence: TGTGCCAGTAGAACGCTCTACCAGGGGGGTAGCAATCAGCCCCAGCATTTT. Translation: CASRTLYQGGSNQPQHF.